The subject of this entry is one T cell receptor beta chain. Its antigen remains unidentified. No base qualities exist here, and no much larger clone lies one base off it. This sample was included in a study of shared clonotypes between healthy human individuals (TCRdb year 2020). In terms of the full investigation: Two women and three men aged 18 to 49 years were included in the cohort. Leukapheresis yielded between about 0.9 and 8.9 billion PBMCs per donor. To increase sequencing depth and limit assay-specific biases, TCR repertoire library preparation and sequencing were carried out by different laboratories using diverse techniques. To estimate repertoire size and how much clonotypes are shared between individuals, the study performed deep sequencing of blood TCR repertoires from a few healthy adults. For each donor, CD4 naive and CD4 memory were each given three plates, CD8 naive was given two plates, and CD8 memory was given one plate.

CDR1 and CDR2 (LNHDA, SQIVND) derive from the germline V gene (reference sequence). Germline trimming amounts to 7 bases on V and 5 bases on J, with 10 as the count of junction bases outside the gene matches. The CDR3, cysteine through phenylalanine, is 14 amino acids long. CDR3 DNA is the only sequence kept; it has 42 bases, read in frame from the first base. CD8 naive samples consisted of CD45RO-negative cells that were positively selected for CCR7, yielding a CD45RA+CCR7+ population without TemRA cells. Healthy HIV-negative adults with no recently reported acute infections or vaccinations were included as donors. Every donor was a Caucasian adult residing in Nashville, Tennessee, USA. Blood was obtained by leukapheresis, after which PBMCs were separated by Ficoll-Histopaque density gradient centrifugation and cryopreserved in liquid nitrogen vapor phase. Analytical flow cytometry was used to check the purity and quantity of every magnetically sorted T cell population. From each sorted fraction, genomic DNA was isolated and quantified by UV absorbance on a Nanodrop 2000c.

Using the deep immunoSEQ assay, TCR CDR3 regions were amplified from genomic DNA by multiplex PCR. Extracted genomic DNA from each cell subset was spread evenly across all wells of several immunoSEQ 96-well plates, with each plate serving as a replicate. Each replicate PCR for sorted subsets received 200 ng genomic DNA, equal to about 30,000 T cell genomes. The purified libraries were quantified using a Qubit 3.0 fluorometer, sized with a Bioanalyzer 2100, and then quantified again using the KAPA Library Quantification kit. Every immunoSEQ 96-well plate was sequenced on a separate single-read 150-cycle Illumina NextSeq 550 flow cell. Per the authors' processing: Because the immunoSEQ output included only junctional sequences and no quality scores, the filtering could not be the same as the filtering used for full-length reads. To assign V/J genes and CDR3, sequences were annotated against IMGT germline references using PyIR, a Python wrapper for IgBLAST v1.9. Reads were removed for weak V/J assignments (E-value above 1e-6), missing CDR3, stop codons, out-of-frame junctions, or ambiguous translated residues. V3J clonotypes were defined by identical inferred V gene, J gene, and CDR3 amino acid sequence. Percentage overlap between repertoires was computed as shared unique clonotypes divided by the size of the smaller repertoire. Three approaches were used to assess repertoire richness: RTK rarefaction, the Chao1 estimator, and Recon v2.1 estimates of unobserved clonotypes. OLGA was used to compute generation probabilities for all TCRbeta clonotypes that the gDNA method yielded from a few donors. TCRdb's version of the immuneACCESS table is confined to in-frame rearrangements and falls short of the full clone set. An unresolved V gene accounts for under half of the shortfall where checked; the remainder is of unknown origin. The V and J calls and clone size are taken from that table; D and trimming were inferred from the DNA. The sample contains about 2 million clones, approximately 94% of them found a single time. Of the sample, 1.2% falls within the top ten clones.

Study-wide findings and limitations: Compared with non-shared clonotypes, clonotypes shared by all four sorted-subset donors had higher generation probabilities. When several donors were compared, the shared fraction of clonotypes was around 5% for naive CD4, 3.5% to 4% for naive CD8, 2% to 2.5% for memory CD4, and approximately 0.4% for memory CD8. The small number of donors limited the genetic and exposure-history diversity represented. Based on pairwise subsampling, the degree of clonotype sharing among donors was expected to be affected by sequencing depth. Rarefaction of sorted-subset datasets indicated incomplete sequencing despite the large sequencing depth. Estimated clonotype richness was generally larger for naive than for memory subsets. Only blood was sampled, and tissue TCR repertoires likely differ from those in blood.

Source material: naive CD8+ T cells sorted from blood. The cell subset or site label corresponds to: CD45RA+CCR7+. This chain is built from TRBV19 and TRBJ2-7, with 8 bases in between that match TRBD2. The receptor comes from a man between 18 and 35 years old in good health. The DNA sequence is as follows: TGTGCCAGTACCCCGGGACCCGGGGGGGACGAGCAGTACTTC. Its product reads: CASTPGPGGDEQYF.